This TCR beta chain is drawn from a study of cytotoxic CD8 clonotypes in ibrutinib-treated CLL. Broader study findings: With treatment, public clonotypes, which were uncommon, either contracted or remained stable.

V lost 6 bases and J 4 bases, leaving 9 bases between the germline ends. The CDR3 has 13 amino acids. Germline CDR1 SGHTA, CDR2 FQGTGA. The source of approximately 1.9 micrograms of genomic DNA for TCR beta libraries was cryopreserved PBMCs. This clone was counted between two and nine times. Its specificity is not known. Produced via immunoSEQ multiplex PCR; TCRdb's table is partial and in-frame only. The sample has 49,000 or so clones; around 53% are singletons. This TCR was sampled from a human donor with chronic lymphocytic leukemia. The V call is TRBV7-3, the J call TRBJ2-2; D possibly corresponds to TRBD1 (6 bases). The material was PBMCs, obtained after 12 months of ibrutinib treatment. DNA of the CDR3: TGTGCCAGCAGGGCAGGGGTCACCGGGGAGCTGTTTTTT. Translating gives CASRAGVTGELFF. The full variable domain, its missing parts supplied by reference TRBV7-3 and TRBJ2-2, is GAGVSQTPSNKVTEKGKYVELRCDPISGHTALYWYRQSLGQGPEFLIYFQGTGAADDSGLPNDRFFAVRPEGSVSTLKIQRTERGDSAVYLCASRAGVTGELFFGEGSRLTVL.